These 19 T cell receptor beta chains were all obtained from the same sample, sequenced in a study of blood T cells in healthy people across ages. Through a sample-barcoded 5' primer and a J-beta primer mix, a second PCR was run for about 6 to 11 cycles. TCRdb reprocessed the 5' RACE reads with MiXCR, giving one entry per CDR3 protein. The table lists fewer than 2,000,000 distinct CDR3 sequences, about 32% of them singletons, with around 11% in the top ten. The sequenced sample was blood. The source is a woman in her 30s in good health.

This clonotype was seen just once. V and J are TRBV7-2 and TRBJ1-1, with a possible D match to TRBD1 (5 bases). With 5 bases removed from V and 1 base from J, the gap between germline ends came to 14 bases. This CDR3 comprises 15 residues. Germline V gene data show CDR1 as SGHTA and CDR2 as FQGNSA. CDR3 DNA sequence: TGTGCCAGCAGCGGGGGAGACGGGAGGAACACTGAAGCTTTCTTT. It specifies CASSGGDGRNTEAFF.

Points on this clonotype: One base away lies a much larger clone, so this may be a sequencing read error. The chain carries TRBV5-1 and TRBJ2-1; 10 nucleotides align to TRBD2. The V gene end was trimmed by 3 bases and the J gene end by 5 bases; junction bases not matched to a gene: 2. The CDR3 runs 14 residues. The germline V gene has CDR1 SGHRS and CDR2 YFSETQ. The CDR3 coding sequence is TGCGCCAGCAGCTGCGGACTAGCGGACAATGAGCAGTTCTTC. It codes for CASSCGLADNEQFF.

The chain carries TRBV5-5 and TRBJ2-7; no reliable D call. CDR3 size: 14 residues. V shed 5 bases and J shed 2 bases, with 14 bases lying between them. Germline CDR1 and CDR2: SGHKS and YYEKEE (reference sequence). The CDR3 coding sequence is TGTGCCAGCAGTTTTTACAGTTCCCCCTACGAGCAGTACTTC. Protein: CASSFYSSPYEQYF.

CDR3 protein: CASTGTVLFSGANVLTF. The CDR3 DNA reads TGTGCCAGCACCGGGACAGTACTCTTCTCTGGGGCCAACGTCCTGACTTTC. The rearrangement joins TRBV12-3 or TRBV12-4 to TRBJ2-6; 7 bases map to TRBD1. The ends lost 7 bases at V and 0 bases at J; junction bases unmatched: 9. This CDR3 has 17 amino acids.

This clonotype has a handful of counts. The chain carries TRBV20-1 and TRBJ1-4; a possible D gene is TRBD1 (5 bases). The CDR3 has 15 residues. CDR1 is DFQATT and CDR2 is SNEGSKA in the germline V gene (reference sequence). V lost 0 bases, J lost 12 bases, and 20 bases lay in between. CDR3 DNA: TGCAGTGCTAGAGATCTAGGAACCGCCCAGGGCGAACTGTTTTTT. It is translated as CSARDLGTAQGELFF.

As concerns this clonotype: A single base separates this from a much larger clone, so it may be a read error. The CDR3, as DNA: TGTGCCAGCAGTTTATCCGGACTAGCGAGGTACAATGAGCAGTACTTC. This sequence encodes CASSLSGLARYNEQYF. The chain joins TRBV27 to TRBJ2-1; the match to TRBD2 covers 9 bases. TRBJ2-7 explains the end of the DNA better; the J call may be wrong. This CDR3 is built from 16 residues. Germline V gene data show CDR1 as MNHEY and CDR2 as SMNVEV (reference sequence).

The chain has TRBV9 and TRBJ1-2, with TRBD1 matching over 8 bases. The junction had 13 bases not matched to a gene; V was cut back by 7 bases and J by 8 bases. CDR3 size: 14 residues. The germline gives CDR1 SGDLS, CDR2 YYNGEE. CDR3 amino acids: CASGASGTGMGYTF. The DNA for the CDR3 is TGTGCCAGCGGCGCATCCGGGACAGGAATGGGCTACACCTTC. Variable domain in full (rest from reference TRBV9 and TRBJ1-2): DSGVTQTPKHLITATGQRVTLRCSPRSGDLSVYWYQQSLDQGLQFLIQYYNGEERAKGNILERFSAQQFPDLHSELNLSSLELGDSALYFCASGASGTGMGYTFGSGTRLTVV.

The rearrangement joins TRBV20-1 to TRBJ2-5; D possibly uses TRBD1 or TRBD2 (5 bases each). The CDR3 covers 11 residues. Germline V gene lookup returns CDR1 DFQATT and CDR2 SNEGSKA (reference sequence). Trimming shortened V by 7 bases and J by 7 bases, and 13 bases separated the two germline ends. CDR3 protein: CSGEGFGTQYF. CDR3 bases: TGCAGTGGAGAGGGGTTTGGGACCCAGTACTTC.

This clonotype was seen many times. V usage is TRBV4-1 and J usage is TRBJ1-5; D gene ambiguous. The V and J ends lost 0 bases and 3 bases respectively, with 9 bases between them. The CDR3 is 15 amino acids. The germline gives CDR1 MGHRA, CDR2 YSYEKL. The DNA for the CDR3 is TGCGCCAGCAGCCAAGATCAAGGATACAATCAGCCCCAGCATTTT. This gives the protein CASSQDQGYNQPQHF.

The V and J genes are TRBV20-1 and TRBJ2-1; no firm D call. Per germline, CDR1 DFQATT and CDR2 SNEGSKA (reference sequence). V lost 3 bases to trimming and J lost 7 bases, with 16 bases between them. The CDR3 contains 14 residues. CDR3 DNA sequence: TGCAGTGCTAGGAGGTCCCAAGGGCGGAATGAGCAGTTCTTC. Amino acids: CSARRSQGRNEQFF.

The chain links TRBV20-1 to TRBJ1-1; tentative D call: TRBD1 (6 bases). Germline lookup yields CDR1 DFQATT and CDR2 SNEGSKA (reference sequence). The V end was cut by 2 bases, the J end by 0 bases, with 16 bases between. The CDR3 contains 16 residues. For the CDR3, the DNA is TGCAGTGCTAGACCCCGGGACACGTTCATGAACACTGAAGCTTTCTTT. Translated: CSARPRDTFMNTEAFF.

The rearrangement links TRBV5-1 to TRBJ1-3; 11 nucleotides match TRBD1. Trimming at V came to 0 bases and at J to 6 bases, leaving 2 bases not matched to a gene. Germline CDR1 SGHRS, CDR2 YFSETQ. The CDR3 consists of 15 residues. CDR3 amino acids: CASSLGTGGLNTIYF. CDR3 nucleotide sequence: TGCGCCAGCAGCTTGGGGACAGGGGGCCTAAACACCATATATTTT.

The chain combines TRBV4-1 with TRBJ1-2; D gene ambiguous. V shed 0 bases and J shed 8 bases, with 19 bases lying between them. The CDR3 runs 16 residues. Germline CDR1 MGHRA, CDR2 YSYEKL. CDR3 sequence reads: CASSQESRVVLRGYTF. The CDR3 DNA reads TGCGCCAGCAGCCAAGAATCCCGCGTCGTTCTTCGAGGCTACACCTTC.

This clonotype showed up just a few times. This chain uses TRBV5-1 with TRBJ2-5; TRBD2 aligns across 8 bases. CDR3 length: 17 residues. Losses at the gene ends were 6 bases for V and 5 bases for J; bases not matched to a gene: 18. Germline V gene sequence: CDR1 SGHRS, CDR2 YFSETQ. CDR3 loop: CASTPGRVGTSIETQYF. CDR3 coding DNA: TGCGCCAGCACCCCTGGGAGAGTGGGGACTAGTATCGAGACCCAGTACTTC.

The V call is TRBV3-1, the J call TRBJ2-6, with 8 nucleotides matching TRBD2. The CDR3 is 17 amino acids. The V segment lost 3 bases and the J segment 0 bases; nucleotides outside the gene matches: 4. Germline lookup yields CDR1 LGHDT and CDR2 YNNKEL (reference sequence). The CDR3 nucleotides read TGTGCCAGCAGCCAGCGCGGGGGGACCTCTGGGGCCAACGTCCTGACTTTC. Its translation is CASSQRGGTSGANVLTF.

The chain links TRBV5-1 to TRBJ2-7, with D unresolved. This CDR3 has 13 residues. Germline CDR1 is SGHRS and CDR2 is YFSETQ. Trimming removed 4 bases at V and 2 bases at J, with 10 bases between. The DNA of the CDR3 is TGCGCCAGCAGCGGTGAGTGGGCCTACGAGCAGTACTTC. Its protein is CASSGEWAYEQYF.

This sequence joins TRBV20-1 and TRBJ2-5; D ambiguous. The CDR3 is made up of 15 amino acids. Germline-derived CDR1 and CDR2 are DFQATT and SNEGSKA (reference sequence). Between the trimmed V and J ends, which lost 0 bases and 4 bases, there was a span of 15 bases. CDR3 amino acids: CSARDGSELGETQYF. The CDR3 DNA follows: TGCAGTGCTAGAGATGGTTCGGAACTGGGAGAGACCCAGTACTTC.

This clonotype was counted only a few times. The gene calls are TRBV6-2 or TRBV6-3 and TRBJ1-2; D unresolved. From germline, CDR1 is MNHEY and CDR2 SVGEGT. V lost 5 bases and J 0 bases, leaving 16 bases between the germline ends. The CDR3 spans 16 residues. The CDR3 DNA is TGTGCCAGCAGTGATTCGACGGCAGCCCCTAACTATGGCTACACCTTC. Translation: CASSDSTAAPNYGYTF.

The chain has TRBV20-1 and TRBJ2-3; D perhaps matches TRBD2 (6 bases). CDR1 and CDR2 from the germline V gene are DFQATT and SNEGSKA (reference sequence). The CDR3 totals 14 residues. V was pared by 3 bases and J by 2 bases, with 12 bases between. The CDR3 DNA follows: TGCAGTGCTAGTAGGGCTAGCGTCACAGATACGCAGTATTTT. This gives the protein CSASRASVTDTQYF.